Presented here are 13 T cell receptor beta chains from one specimen sequenced in a study of T cell changes during pregnancy in multiple sclerosis. Assay used: immunoSEQ multiplex PCR; TCRdb lists only in-frame clones, some missing. The sample shows just over 50,000 clones, about 92% of them seen only once. The sample in question was CD4+ T cells from peripheral blood mononuclear cells, obtained after pregnancy. These receptor sequences come from a female donor with multiple sclerosis, enrolled in a pregnancy study.

This chain links TRBV18 with TRBJ1-3; 8 bases match TRBD1. Trimming cost V 5 bases and J 0 bases; bases outside gene matches: 6. The V gene's germline CDR1 is KGHSH and CDR2 LQKENI. The CDR3 has 16 residues. CDR3 protein: CASSIQGARSGNTIYF. The CDR3 bases are TGTGCCAGCTCAATTCAGGGGGCCCGCTCTGGAAACACCATATATTTT.

The rearrangement joins TRBV6-5 to TRBJ1-4, with TRBD1 as a possible D gene (5 bases). The CDR3 totals 12 residues. Germline assignment: CDR1 MNHEY and CDR2 SVGAGI. Trimming shortened V by 5 bases and J by 8 bases, and 9 bases separated the two germline ends. The CDR3 sequence: CASSPGIEKLFF. DNA for the CDR3: TGTGCCAGCAGTCCAGGGATAGAAAAACTGTTTTTT.

This sequence joins TRBV9 and TRBJ2-2; the D gene is possibly TRBD2 (6 bases). V lost 4 bases, J lost 6 bases, and 10 bases lay in between. CDR1 is SGDLS, CDR2 YYNGEE, per germline. The CDR3 covers 13 residues. CDR3 amino acids: CASSLRLAGELFF. The DNA for the CDR3 is TGTGCCAGCAGCCTTCGACTAGCCGGGGAGCTGTTTTTT.

The sample holds one count of this clone. The chain combines TRBV5-1 with TRBJ1-2; no clear D gene. CDR1 is SGHRS, CDR2 YFSETQ, per germline. Trimming removed 1 base from V and 0 bases from J, with 10 bases in between. There are 15 residues in the CDR3. CDR3 nucleotide sequence: TGCGCCAGCAGCTTGCAGGCCCAGTCTAACTATGGCTACACCTTC. This sequence encodes CASSLQAQSNYGYTF.

Note on this clone: One end of the junction is discordant with germline, which a read error may explain. The genes are TRBV7-7 and TRBJ2-2; the D is unclear. The germline V gene encodes CDR1 SSHAT and CDR2 FNYEAQ (reference sequence). The CDR3 totals 15 residues. The CDR3 sequence is CASSLTGMNTGELFF. The CDR3 bases are TGTGCTAGCAGCTTGACTGGAATGAACACCGGGGAGCTGTTTTTT.

V gene TRBV18 combines with J gene TRBJ2-4; TRBD1 matches at 8 bases. Losses at the gene ends were 3 bases for V and 6 bases for J; bases not matched to a gene: 10. The germline V gene encodes CDR1 KGHSH and CDR2 LQKENI. The CDR3 length is 16 residues. Written as DNA, the CDR3 is TGTGCCAGCTCACCTGACAGGGGTATCGTAGGAAACATTCAGTACTTC. It specifies CASSPDRGIVGNIQYF.

This clone has only a few counts. The rearrangement joins TRBV5-6 to TRBJ2-5; 8 bases match TRBD2. The J segment lost 5 bases and the V segment lost 2 bases, leaving 20 bases of the junction unmatched. The CDR3 spans 19 residues. Germline V gene lookup returns CDR1 SGHDT and CDR2 YYEEEE. As DNA, the CDR3 is TGTGCCAGCAGCTTTAACAATTTAGCGGGGAGGGATTTCGGGGAGACCCAGTACTTC. Protein product: CASSFNNLAGRDFGETQYF.

The chain combines TRBV4-1 with TRBJ1-3; 9 positions agree with TRBD1. Germline V lookup: CDR1 MGHRA, CDR2 YSYEKL. The CDR3 is 15 residues long. Trimming removed 4 bases from V and 4 bases from J; junction bases left unmatched: 5. DNA of the CDR3: TGCGCCAGCAGCCCGGAGGGACAGGGAGGAAACACCATATATTTT. The encoded protein is CASSPEGQGGNTIYF.

This clone was observed a handful of times. V usage is TRBV18 and J usage is TRBJ1-1; the D is unclear. V lost 0 bases to trimming and J lost 4 bases, with 12 bases between them. Per the germline V gene, CDR1 is KGHSH and CDR2 is LQKENI. The CDR3 totals 15 residues. CDR3 residues: CASSPPKGRSTEAFF. CDR3 bases: TGTGCCAGCTCACCACCGAAAGGGAGGAGCACTGAAGCTTTCTTT. Full variable domain (missing parts from reference TRBV18 and TRBJ1-1): NAGVMQNPRHLVRRRGQEARLRCSPMKGHSHVYWYRQLPEEGLKFMVYLQKENIIDESGMPKERFSAEFPKEGPSILRIQQVVRGDSAAYFCASSPPKGRSTEAFFGQGTRLTVV.

The chain joins TRBV10-2 to TRBJ2-7; TRBD1 matches 8 bases. The ends lost 2 bases at V and 3 bases at J; junction bases unmatched: 6. CDR3 length: 15 amino acids. The germline gives CDR1 WSHSY, CDR2 SAAADI. Written as DNA, the CDR3 is TGCGCCAGCAGTGAGGACAGGGGACACAACTACGAGCAGTACTTC. Its translation is CASSEDRGHNYEQYF.

CDR3: CASSLTVRSGNTIYF. DNA of the CDR3: TGTGCCAGCAGTTTAACGGTCAGGTCTGGAAACACCATATATTTT. V usage is TRBV28 and J usage is TRBJ1-3, with D uncertain. Trimming cost V 2 bases and J 1 base, with 9 bases left between them. The CDR3 totals 15 residues. Germline loops: CDR1 MDHEN, CDR2 SYDVKM.

This chain links TRBV19 with TRBJ2-2; tentatively, D is TRBD1 (5 bases). V lost 11 bases to trimming and J lost 2 bases, with 15 bases between them. Per germline, CDR1 LNHDA and CDR2 SQIVND (reference sequence). The CDR3 spans 14 residues. CDR3 coding DNA: TGTGCCGGAAGGATAGGGGCCAACACCGGGGAGCTGTTTTTT. Encoded protein: CAGRIGANTGELFF.

V gene TRBV9 combines with J gene TRBJ2-2; 15 bases fit TRBD2. J was trimmed by 8 bases and V by 3 bases; bases with no gene match: 11. CDR1 is SGDLS and CDR2 is YYNGEE in the germline V gene. CDR3 length equals 18 residues. The CDR3 DNA reads TGTGCCAGCAGCGCCTTCCCCGGGACTAGCGGGAGGAGAGGGGAGCTGTTTTTT. The encoded protein is CASSAFPGTSGRRGELFF. The entire variable domain, with the rest obtained from reference TRBV9 and TRBJ2-2, is as follows: DSGVTQTPKHLITATGQRVTLRCSPRSGDLSVYWYQQSLDQGLQFLIQYYNGEERAKGNILERFSAQQFPDLHSELNLSSLELGDSALYFCASSAFPGTSGRRGELFFGEGSRLTVL.